This T cell receptor beta chain came from a study of neoadjuvant anti-PD-1 for oral cavity cancer. General observations from the study: Treg/Th17 ratio rose with pretreatment blood and fell with post-treatment tumor TCRbeta clonality.

V was pared by 3 bases and J by 2 bases, with 9 bases between. The CDR3 runs 14 residues. Looked up from germline, CDR1 is SGHAT and CDR2 is FQNNGV. Points on this clone: Antigen: not known.

Only in-frame clones appear in the TCRdb table, and some are missing; sequencing was by immunoSEQ multiplex PCR. The repertoire consists of tens of thousands of clones, with around four fifths occurring once and the leading ten covering roughly 3.5%. The V call is TRBV11-2, the J call TRBJ2-3; a weak D match, TRBD1 (6 bases). This specimen was PBMCs, taken before nivolumab (anti-PD-1) treatment. This receptor was obtained from a person aged 35-79 years with oral cavity squamous cell carcinoma. CDR3 coding DNA: TGTGCCAGCAGCTTCGGACAGCCCACAGATACGCAGTATTTT. Translation gives CASSFGQPTDTQYF.